This T cell receptor beta chain originates from a study of blood T cell repertoires in COVID-19. Looking at the study overall: The analysed material was cDNA or gDNA that came from T cells, B-cell-depleted T cells, or PBMCs.

The germline V gene has CDR1 MDHEN and CDR2 SYDVKM. The CDR3 length is 15 residues. Deletions cut 2 bases from V and 2 bases from J, with 12 bases between. Individuals aged about 18 to 89 years were recruited from approximately 22 US areas. This clone came up once. Authors' processing steps: Using reference gene primer amplification, nucleated cell counts were estimated. Measured with immunoSEQ multiplex PCR; TCRdb has only the in-frame clones, and not every one. V, J and clone size were drawn from that table, and D and trimming were deduced from the DNA. This sample yields 200,000 to 250,000 clones, of which approximately 86% are seen a single time; 1.5% to 2% belongs to the top ten.

This chain links TRBV28 with TRBJ1-2, with D possibly matching TRBD1 (5 bases). The sequence derives from a woman between 50 and 59 years old who had recovered from COVID-19. Sequencing was performed on PBMCs or T cells enriched from blood (not recorded which). The CDR3 reads CASSLQGIVNYGYTF. For the CDR3, the DNA is TGTGCCAGCAGTTTACAGGGTATTGTAAACTATGGCTACACCTTC.